The clone carrying this T cell receptor (beta chain) was recorded a few times. Its target is unknown. The record originates from a study of metastatic and nonmetastatic thyroid tumors. Across the study: The comparison covered peripheral blood and tumor or nodule tissue in malignant and benign thyroid patients. Study outcomes and limitations: A significant increase in TCR beta diversity was reportedly seen in malignant thyroid tumors relative to benign nodules, in blood and tumor.

No patient had received any treatment before thyroid surgery. In the authors' workflow: A distant-metastasis classifier for papillary thyroid cancer was built using CDR3 differences across clinicopathological groups. TCRdb re-analyzed the PCR reads through MiXCR. TCRdb's processing, not the authors', yielded these V and J calls. Of more than 70,000 clones detected, around 9.1% appear once; the ten largest clones hold around 8.5%. The sample comprised blood. The origin of this receptor is a female donor with papillary thyroid cancer or a benign thyroid nodule (not recorded which). Some clones in this sample may be carry-over from other donors' samples.

The chain's CDR3 is CAWSDLWTGNSNQPQHF. In nucleotides, the CDR3 is TGTGCCTGGAGTGACCTTTGGACTGGTAATAGCAATCAGCCCCAGCATTTT. The V gene is TRBV30, the J gene TRBJ1-5; no clear D. This CDR3 is built from 17 residues. Germline assignment: CDR1 GTSNPN and CDR2 SVGIG (reference sequence). The V end lost 1 base, the J end lost 0 bases, and 16 bases lay between the germline ends.